The table lists the clone carrying this TCR beta chain with many counts. As to time point: patch test 1, 2 weeks after DPC sensitization. Treatment given: therapeutic diphenylcyclopropenone sensitization with weekly scalp DPC. The CDR3 runs 13 residues. With 7 bases removed from V and 12 bases from J, the gap between germline ends came to 21 bases. Per the original methods: Per-sample TCR counts ranged from about 23,224 to 690,600, median roughly 87,000. One entry per CDR3 protein, called by TCRdb with MiXCR from the RACE reads. The V and J calls, along with clone size, are taken from TCRdb and not from the paper's own processing. The table includes some 350,000 distinct CDR3 sequences, under 8% detected once. This sample stems from a study of human T cells and chemical hapten exposure. Study as a whole: The sensitizer, 2% DPC, was used on 2 cm by 2 cm of upper inner arm skin. TCR yields per sample varied mostly from small pooled library volume differences.

The sequencing used whole blood, collected in connection with sensitization to the hapten diphenylcyclopropenone (DPC). The chain couples TRBV12-3 or TRBV12-4 to TRBJ1-2, with a weak D call TRBD1 (5 bases). This clonotype was sampled from a woman aged 18 to 35 with alopecia areata. Some clones in this sample may be carry-over from other donors' samples. CDR3 nucleotides: TGTGCCAGCAATAATCAAGGACACCTGGGAAACACCTTC. Encoded protein: CASNNQGHLGNTF.